This record looks at one T cell receptor beta chain sequence and its context. Its cognate antigen has yet to be identified. No base-level quality is on record; no much larger clone is a single base apart. This record comes from a study of blood T cell repertoires in COVID-19 (dated by TCRdb to the early 2020s). The study in broad terms: The collaborator samples originated in the United States, Italy and Spain and spanned the acute and convalescent phases of COVID-19. Samples came from the ongoing ImmuneRACE study (first 160 participants) plus 1,254 subjects from 6 global collaborators. The repertoires were released in a freely available public database intended as a resource for research on the immune response to SARS-CoV-2. The sample metadata nearly always contained a de-identified subject ID, COVID-19 status, age in years and sex. Where HLA class I and class II types were available, the types were taken from metadata supplied by the sample provider, not from assay-based typing. Subjects who had been exposed to COVID-19, were actively infected with it, or had recovered from it provided the deeply sampled blood TCRbeta repertoires that made up the dataset. The prospective study material was composed of cDNA or gDNA derived from T cells, B-cell-depleted T cells, or PBMCs.

The collaborating institutions used their own protocols to collect whole blood in K2EDTA tubes. For TCRbeta analysis, collaborator samples were shipped as frozen whole blood, as isolated PBMCs, or as DNA extracted from either sample type. From its cysteine to its phenylalanine, the CDR3 spans 15 amino acids. Solely the CDR3 DNA is kept, with 45 bases framed from the first base. The germline V gene specifies MGHRA as CDR1 and YSYEKL as CDR2. The junction shows trimming of 0 bases on V and 7 bases on J, plus 10 bases between the germline ends. TCRbeta CDR3 regions were amplified from genomic DNA by means of the immunoSEQ Assay, a bias-controlled multiplex PCR. Turning to the authors' computational methods: Within the assay, amplification of reference gene primers was used to estimate how many nucleated cells each sample contained. To quantify the absolute abundance of each unique TCRbeta CDR3 rearrangement, sequence reads were collapsed and filtered. For each sample, productive Simpson clonality was calculated as the square root of Simpson's diversity index across productive rearrangements. TCRdb took over this immuneACCESS table, retaining in-frame rearrangements with V and J assigned. Such tables are incomplete; in checked studies, under half of the missing clones stem from an unresolved V gene, and the remainder is unexplained. V and J calls and clone size come straight from that table; D and trimming were deduced from the DNA. This sample is represented by fewer than 350,000 clones; about 85% of them were singletons. The ten largest clones represent over 3.5% of the sample.

The paper's findings and limits, for the study overall: How much clinical and demographic metadata was included differed by source and by participant, and the metadata was provided uncurated.

The receptor comes from a woman between 45 and 60 years old with active or convalescent COVID-19. The sequence joins TRBV4-1 to TRBJ1-6; perhaps TRBD1 is the D gene, with 6 bases matching. The sample consisted of peripheral blood. The CDR3 region has the sequence CASSQDTGLNSPLHF. The bases are TGCGCCAGCAGCCAAGACACAGGGCTAAATTCACCCCTCCACTTT.